This TCR beta chain comes out of a study of OX40 agonist ivuxolimab in advanced cancers. In the study overall: Ivuxolimab, an antibody acting as an agonist of OX40 (CD134), was used to treat patients. The dose-escalation group included hepatocellular carcinoma, melanoma, renal cell carcinoma and head and neck cancer.

TCRdb's table, derived via immunoSEQ multiplex PCR, lists solely in-frame clones and lacks some. The sample carries approximately 76,000 clones, 92% recorded once. This CDR3 contains 14 residues. V was pared by 1 base and J by 8 bases, with 12 bases between. Germline CDR1 and CDR2: MGHDK and SYGVNS. The rearrangement uses TRBV25-1 and TRBJ1-5; D possibly corresponds to TRBD1 (5 bases). This receptor was identified in an adult with an advanced solid tumor such as melanoma, head and neck, liver or kidney cancer. The material sequenced was CD4+ or CD8+ T cells sorted from blood, taken in a trial of the OX40 agonist ivuxolimab. Here the CDR3 reads CASSESRVREPQHF. DNA for the CDR3: TGTGCCAGCAGTGAATCCAGGGTGCGGGAGCCCCAGCATTTT.